The entry below gives a single T cell receptor (beta chain) sequence along with its context. This specimen comes from a study of blood T cell repertoires in COVID-19. Study details: The study drew acute and convalescent COVID-19 samples from the United States, Italy and Spain. Nucleic acid was either cDNA or gDNA, and it came from T cells, B-cell-depleted T cells, or PBMCs.

Source study methods: Cell counts per sample came from amplifying reference gene primers. The data were produced by immunoSEQ multiplex PCR, yet TCRdb's version contains in-frame clones alone and is incomplete. V and J calls plus clone size are reproduced from that table; the DNA served to infer D and trimming. The table lists approximately 100,000 clones, over 75% of them singletons. Germline V gene sequence: CDR1 SGHAT, CDR2 FQNNGV. Deletions cut 4 bases from V and 2 bases from J, with 15 bases between. CDR3 length: 16 residues. The chain combines TRBV11-2 with TRBJ2-1, with a tentative D call TRBD1 (7 bases). The sequence was obtained from a woman older than 75 with acute or convalescent COVID-19. Input material: peripheral blood. CDR3: CASSSLFRGAYNEQFF. The CDR3, as DNA: TGTGCCAGCAGCTCACTTTTCAGGGGGGCCTACAATGAGCAGTTCTTC.